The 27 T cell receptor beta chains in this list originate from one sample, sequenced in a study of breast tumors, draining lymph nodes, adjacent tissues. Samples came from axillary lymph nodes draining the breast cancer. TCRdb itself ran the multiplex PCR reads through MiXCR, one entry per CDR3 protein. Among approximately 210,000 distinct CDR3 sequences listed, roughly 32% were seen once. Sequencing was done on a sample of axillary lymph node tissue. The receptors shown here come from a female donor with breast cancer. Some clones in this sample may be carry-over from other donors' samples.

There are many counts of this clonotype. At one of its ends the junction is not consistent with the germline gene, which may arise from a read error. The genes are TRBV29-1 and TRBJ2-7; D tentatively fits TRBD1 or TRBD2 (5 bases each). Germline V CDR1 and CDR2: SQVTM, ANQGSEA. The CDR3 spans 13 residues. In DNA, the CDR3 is TGCAGCGCGGCCCCGGGACCGAACTACGGGCAGTACTTC. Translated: CSAAPGPNYGQYF.

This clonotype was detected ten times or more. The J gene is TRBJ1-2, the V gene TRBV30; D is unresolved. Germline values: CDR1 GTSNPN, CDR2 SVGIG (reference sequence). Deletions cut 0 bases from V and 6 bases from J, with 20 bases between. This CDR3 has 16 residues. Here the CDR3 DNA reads TGTGCCTGGAGTGTAGGTCTCCTAATAGCCCACAATGGCTACACCTTC. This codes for CAWSVGLLIAHNGYTF.

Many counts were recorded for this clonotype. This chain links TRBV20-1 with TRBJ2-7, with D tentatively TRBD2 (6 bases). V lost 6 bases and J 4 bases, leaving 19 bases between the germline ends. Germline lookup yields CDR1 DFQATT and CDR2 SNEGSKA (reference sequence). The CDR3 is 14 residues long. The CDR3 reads CSAYAQRAGYEQYF. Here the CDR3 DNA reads TGCAGTGCGTATGCCCAGCGGGCAGGGTACGAGCAGTACTTC.

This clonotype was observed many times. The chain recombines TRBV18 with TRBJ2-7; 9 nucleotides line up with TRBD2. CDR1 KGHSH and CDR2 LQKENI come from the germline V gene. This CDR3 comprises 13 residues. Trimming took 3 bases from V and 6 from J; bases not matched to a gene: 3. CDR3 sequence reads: CASSPVLAGEQYF. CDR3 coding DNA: TGTGCCAGCTCACCCGTACTAGCGGGCGAGCAGTACTTC.

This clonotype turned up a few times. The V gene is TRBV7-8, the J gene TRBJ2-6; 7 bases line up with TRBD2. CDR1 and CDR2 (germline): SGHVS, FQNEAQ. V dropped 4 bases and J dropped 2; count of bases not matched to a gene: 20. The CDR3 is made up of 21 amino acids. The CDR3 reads CASSYSSFEAGPSPGANVLTF. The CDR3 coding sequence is TGTGCCAGCAGCTACTCCTCTTTTGAAGCGGGGCCCTCCCCTGGGGCCAACGTCCTGACTTTC.

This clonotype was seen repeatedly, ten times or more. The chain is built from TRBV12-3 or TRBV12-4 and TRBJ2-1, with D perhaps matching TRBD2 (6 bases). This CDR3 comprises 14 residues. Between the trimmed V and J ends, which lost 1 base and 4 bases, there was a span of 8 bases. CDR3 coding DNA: TGTGCCAGCAGTTTAGACGGGGGTTACAATGAGCAGTTCTTC. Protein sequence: CASSLDGGYNEQFF.

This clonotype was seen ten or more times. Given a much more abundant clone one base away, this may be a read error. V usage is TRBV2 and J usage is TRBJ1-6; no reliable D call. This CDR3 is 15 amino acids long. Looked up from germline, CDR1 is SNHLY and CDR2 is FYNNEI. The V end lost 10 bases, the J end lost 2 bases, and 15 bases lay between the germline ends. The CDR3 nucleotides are TGTGCCATACCAGACGGGAGCCCCTATAATTCACCCCTCCACTTT. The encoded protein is CAIPDGSPYNSPLHF.

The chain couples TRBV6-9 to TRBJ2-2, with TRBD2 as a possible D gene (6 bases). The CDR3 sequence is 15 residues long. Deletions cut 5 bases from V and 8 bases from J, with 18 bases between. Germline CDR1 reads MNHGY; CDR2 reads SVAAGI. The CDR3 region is CASSHHVVRGGELFF. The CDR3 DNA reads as TGTGCCAGCAGTCATCACGTAGTACGGGGGGGGGAGCTGTTTTTT.

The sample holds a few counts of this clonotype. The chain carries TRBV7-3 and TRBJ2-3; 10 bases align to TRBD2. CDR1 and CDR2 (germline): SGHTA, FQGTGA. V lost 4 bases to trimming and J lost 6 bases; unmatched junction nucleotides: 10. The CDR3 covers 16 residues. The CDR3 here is CASSSTSGMVVDTQYF. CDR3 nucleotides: TGTGCCAGCAGCTCCACTAGCGGGATGGTTGTGGATACGCAGTATTTT.

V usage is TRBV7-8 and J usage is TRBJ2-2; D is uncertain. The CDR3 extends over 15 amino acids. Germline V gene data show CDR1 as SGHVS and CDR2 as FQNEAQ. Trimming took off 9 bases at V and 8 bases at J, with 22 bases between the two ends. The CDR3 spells CASSASRTVGGELFF. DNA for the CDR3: TGTGCCAGTAGTGCCAGCCGAACGGTTGGGGGGGAGCTGTTTTTT.

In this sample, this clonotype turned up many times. This CDR3 reads CASSLSGRANYGYTF. As DNA, the CDR3 is TGTGCCAGCAGTTTATCCGGACGCGCTAACTATGGCTACACCTTC. The chain combines TRBV28 with TRBJ1-2; D is ambiguous. V was pared by 1 base and J by 0 bases, with 9 bases between. This CDR3 region has 15 residues. Germline V gives CDR1 MDHEN, CDR2 SYDVKM.

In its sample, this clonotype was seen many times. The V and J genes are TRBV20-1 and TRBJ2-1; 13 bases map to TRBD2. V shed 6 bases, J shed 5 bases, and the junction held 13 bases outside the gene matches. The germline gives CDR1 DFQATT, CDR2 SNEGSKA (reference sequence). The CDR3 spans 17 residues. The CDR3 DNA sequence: TGCAGTGCGCCGGGGGCTCTACTAGCGGGAGGGAACAATGAGCAGTTCTTC. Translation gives CSAPGALLAGGNNEQFF.

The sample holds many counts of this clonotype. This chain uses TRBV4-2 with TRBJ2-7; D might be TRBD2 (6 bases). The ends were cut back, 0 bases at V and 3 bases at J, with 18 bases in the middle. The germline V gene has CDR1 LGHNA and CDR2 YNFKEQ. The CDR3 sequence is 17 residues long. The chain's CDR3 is CASSQDTGGLPYYEQYF. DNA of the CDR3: TGTGCCAGCAGCCAAGATACGGGTGGACTACCCTACTACGAGCAGTACTTC.

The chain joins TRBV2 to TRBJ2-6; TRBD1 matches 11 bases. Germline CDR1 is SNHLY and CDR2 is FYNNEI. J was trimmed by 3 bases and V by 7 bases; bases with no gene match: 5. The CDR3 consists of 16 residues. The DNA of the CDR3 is TGTGCCAGCACAGGACAGGGGGCGGTTGGGGCCAACGTCCTGACTTTC. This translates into CASTGQGAVGANVLTF.

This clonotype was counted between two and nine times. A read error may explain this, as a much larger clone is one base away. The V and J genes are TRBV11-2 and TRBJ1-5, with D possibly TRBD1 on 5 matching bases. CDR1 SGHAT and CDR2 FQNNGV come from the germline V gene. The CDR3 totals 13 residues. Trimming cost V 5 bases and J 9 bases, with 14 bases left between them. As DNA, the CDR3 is TGTGCCAGCAGCCTGCGGGGGAGTCCGCCCCAGCATTTT. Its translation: CASSLRGSPPQHF.

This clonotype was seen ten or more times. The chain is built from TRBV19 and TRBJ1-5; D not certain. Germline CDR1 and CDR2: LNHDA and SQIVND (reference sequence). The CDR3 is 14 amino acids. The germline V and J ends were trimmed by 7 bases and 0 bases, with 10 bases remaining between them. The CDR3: CASTLQNSNQPQHF. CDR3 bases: TGTGCCAGTACCCTGCAGAATAGCAATCAGCCCCAGCATTTT.

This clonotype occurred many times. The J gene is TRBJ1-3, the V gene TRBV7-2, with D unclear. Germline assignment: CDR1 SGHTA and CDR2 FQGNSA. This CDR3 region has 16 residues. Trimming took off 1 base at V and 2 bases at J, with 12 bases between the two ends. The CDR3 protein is CASSLEATLPGNTIYF. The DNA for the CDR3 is TGTGCCAGCAGCTTAGAGGCCACGCTTCCTGGAAACACCATATATTTT.

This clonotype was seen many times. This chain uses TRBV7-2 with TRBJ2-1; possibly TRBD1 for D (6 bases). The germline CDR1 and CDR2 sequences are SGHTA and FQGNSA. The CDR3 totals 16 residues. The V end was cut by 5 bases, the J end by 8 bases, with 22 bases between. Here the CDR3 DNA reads TGTGCCAGCAGCAAAGCCGACAGGCCCCCCTTGGATGAGCAGTTCTTC. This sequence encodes CASSKADRPPLDEQFF.

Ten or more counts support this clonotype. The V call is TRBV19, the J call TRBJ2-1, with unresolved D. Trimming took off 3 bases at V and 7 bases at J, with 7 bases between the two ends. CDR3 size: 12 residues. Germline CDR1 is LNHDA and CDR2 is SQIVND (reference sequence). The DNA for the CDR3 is TGTGCCAGTAGTATTTCTGCAAATGAGCAGTTCTTC. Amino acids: CASSISANEQFF.

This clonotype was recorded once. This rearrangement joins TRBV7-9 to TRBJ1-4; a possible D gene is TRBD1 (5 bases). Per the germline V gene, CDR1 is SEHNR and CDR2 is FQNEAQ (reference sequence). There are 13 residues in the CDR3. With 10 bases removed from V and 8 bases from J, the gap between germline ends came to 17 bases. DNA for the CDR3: TGTGCCACCGGGACCGACGGAGCGGAAAAACTGTTTTTT. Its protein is CATGTDGAEKLFF.

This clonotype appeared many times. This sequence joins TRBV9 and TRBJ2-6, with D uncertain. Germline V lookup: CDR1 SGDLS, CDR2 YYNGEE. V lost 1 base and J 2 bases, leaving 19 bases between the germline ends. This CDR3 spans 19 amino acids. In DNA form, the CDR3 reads TGTGCCAGCAGCGTACTCGCGGAAGCTCTGAGTCCTGGGGCCAACGTCCTGACTTTC. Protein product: CASSVLAEALSPGANVLTF.

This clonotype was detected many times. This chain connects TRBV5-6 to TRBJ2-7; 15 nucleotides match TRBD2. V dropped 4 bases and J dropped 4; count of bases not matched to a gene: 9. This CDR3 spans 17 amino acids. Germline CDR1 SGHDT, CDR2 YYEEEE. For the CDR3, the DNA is TGTGCCAGCAGCGAAGGACTAGCGGGAGGGTATTTGTACGAGCAGTACTTC. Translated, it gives CASSEGLAGGYLYEQYF.

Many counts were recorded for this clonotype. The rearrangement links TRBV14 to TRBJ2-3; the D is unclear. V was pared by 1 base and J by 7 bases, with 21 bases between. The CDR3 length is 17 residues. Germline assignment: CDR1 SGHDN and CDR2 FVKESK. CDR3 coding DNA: TGTGCCAGCAGCCAAGTGAGTGGAGTCCCCTTGGGAAATACGCAGTATTTT. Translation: CASSQVSGVPLGNTQYF.

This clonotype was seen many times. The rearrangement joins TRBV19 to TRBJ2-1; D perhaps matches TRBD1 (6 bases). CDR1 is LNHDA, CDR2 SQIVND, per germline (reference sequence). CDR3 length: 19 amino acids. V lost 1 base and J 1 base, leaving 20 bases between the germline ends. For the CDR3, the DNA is TGTGCCAGTAGTATAGTGGGGGCAGGGTGGCTACAATCCTACAATGAGCAGTTCTTC. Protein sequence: CASSIVGAGWLQSYNEQFF.

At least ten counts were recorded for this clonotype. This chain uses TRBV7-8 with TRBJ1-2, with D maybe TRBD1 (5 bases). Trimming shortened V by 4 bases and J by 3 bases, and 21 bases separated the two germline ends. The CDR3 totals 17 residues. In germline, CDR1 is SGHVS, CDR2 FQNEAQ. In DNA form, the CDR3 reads TGTGCCAGCAGCTCAAGAGGTCAGGGTGACATTTACTATGGCTACACCTTC. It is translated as CASSSRGQGDIYYGYTF.

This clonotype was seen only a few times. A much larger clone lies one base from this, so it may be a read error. The CDR3 DNA reads TGTGCCAGCAGTCCCCGGGCGGTCAGCGAGCAGTACTTC. It specifies CASSPRAVSEQYF. The chain has TRBV12-3 or TRBV12-4 and TRBJ2-7, with no clear D. V lost 5 bases and J 6 bases, leaving 14 bases between the germline ends. This CDR3 has 13 amino acids.

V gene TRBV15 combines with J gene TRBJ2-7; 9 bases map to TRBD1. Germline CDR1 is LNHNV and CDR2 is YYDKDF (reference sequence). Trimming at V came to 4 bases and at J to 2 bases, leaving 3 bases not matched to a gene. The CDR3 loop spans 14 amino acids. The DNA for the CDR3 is TGTGCCACCAGCACCGGGACAGGGACCTACGAGCAGTACTTC. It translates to CATSTGTGTYEQYF.